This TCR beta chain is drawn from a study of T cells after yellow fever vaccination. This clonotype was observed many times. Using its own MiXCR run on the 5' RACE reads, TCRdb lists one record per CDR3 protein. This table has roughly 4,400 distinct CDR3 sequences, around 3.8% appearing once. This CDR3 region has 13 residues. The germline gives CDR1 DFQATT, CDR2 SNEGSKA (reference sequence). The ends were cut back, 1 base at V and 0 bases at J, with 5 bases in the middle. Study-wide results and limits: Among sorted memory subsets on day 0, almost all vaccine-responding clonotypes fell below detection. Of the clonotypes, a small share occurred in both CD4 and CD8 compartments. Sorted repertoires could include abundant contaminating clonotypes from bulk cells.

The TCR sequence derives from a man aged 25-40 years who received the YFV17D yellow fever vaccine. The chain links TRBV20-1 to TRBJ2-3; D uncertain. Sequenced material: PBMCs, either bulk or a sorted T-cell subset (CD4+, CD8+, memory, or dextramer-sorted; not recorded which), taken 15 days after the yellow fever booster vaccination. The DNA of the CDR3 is TGCAGTGCTAGAGCGGGTAGCACAGATACGCAGTATTTT. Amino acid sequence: CSARAGSTDTQYF.